The clone carrying this TCR beta chain was recorded a few times. The target antigen is unknown. This record comes from a study of response to subunit inactivated influenza vaccine. Study-wide findings and caveats: Authors proposed each seasonal influenza vaccination draws in few new T cells.

There are 14 residues in the CDR3. The V gene lost 7 bases and the J gene lost 1 base, with 14 bases spanning the gap. TCRdb analysed the RT-PCR reads with MiXCR anew, one entry per CDR3 protein. Among roughly 650,000 distinct CDR3 sequences listed, about 14% were seen once. The material was PBMCs from blood, obtained less than 15 days before vaccination. J is TRBJ2-7 and V is TRBV12-3 or TRBV12-4; D ambiguous. The receptor comes from a man in his forties or fifties who received an inactivated influenza vaccine. The CDR3 DNA follows: TGTGCCAGCATGGGCCGGAGCACATCCTACGAGCAGTACTTC. Its translation is CASMGRSTSYEQYF.